This T cell receptor beta chain was recovered during a study of human T cells and chemical hapten exposure. Study summary: The variation in per-sample TCR yields arose mainly from small differences in pooled library volumes.

There are 15 residues in the CDR3. The V gene's germline CDR1 is SNHLY and CDR2 FYNNEI. V was clipped by 6 bases and J by 9 bases; unmatched bases: 11. This clonotype has at least ten counts. In the library, unique molecular identifiers were attached to individual cDNA molecules. In the original processing: Ranging from roughly 20,000 to 750,000, TCR counts per sample had a median value of roughly 96,000. TCRdb reprocessed the RACE reads with MiXCR, giving one entry per CDR3 protein. What appears here as the V and J calls and clone size reflects TCRdb's work, not the paper's. Of approximately 400,000 distinct CDR3 sequences listed, approximately 5% were seen once; the top ten hold about 2.2%. Stated time point: patch test 1, 2 weeks after DPC sensitization. As for treatment: therapeutic diphenylcyclopropenone sensitization with weekly scalp DPC. Donors were 18 to 70-year-old alopecia patients suitable for DPC.

The chain employs TRBV2 and TRBJ2-1; 10 bases match TRBD2. The source is a woman aged 45-60 years with alopecia areata. Some clones in this sample may be carry-over from other donors' samples. The material sequenced was whole blood, taken in connection with sensitization to the hapten diphenylcyclopropenone (DPC). The CDR3 here is CASSEQGTSASEQFF. CDR3 sequence (DNA): TGTGCCAGCAGCGAACAAGGGACTAGCGCCAGTGAGCAGTTCTTC.